This entry is about one T cell receptor (beta chain). Antigen specificity is unknown. The identical CDR3 is also encoded by other nucleotide sequences in the sample. The CDR3 totals 14 residues. Trimming removed 8 bases from V and 0 bases from J, with 13 bases in between. CDR1 and CDR2 (germline): GTSNPN, SVGIG (reference sequence). This sample was included in a study of cytomegalovirus exposure and HLA in healthy donors. Study-wide findings and caveats: Roughly uniform sequencing depth across donors was assumed, possibly incorrectly. A later examination showed that TCR association rates differed by HLA locus, with DRB1 most and HLA-C fewest. According to reports, the classifier identified cytomegalovirus status with high specificity and sensitivity. Most TCR sequences were uncommon, yet certain public TCRs appeared in many donors.

PCR involved 60 Vbeta and 13 Jbeta primers. Here immunoSEQ multiplex PCR was the method, and the copy in TCRdb shows in-frame clones only, minus some. In the table there are 90,000 to 120,000 clones, roughly 70% of which are singletons. The chain joins TRBV30 to TRBJ1-4; tentative D call: TRBD1 (5 bases). This clonotype was sampled from a woman between 40 and 50 years old in good health and CMV-seropositive. Input material: PBMCs. CDR3 sequence (DNA): TGTGCCGGGGCGGGGGGTCCAACTAATGAAAAACTGTTTTTT. Protein sequence: CAGAGGPTNEKLFF.